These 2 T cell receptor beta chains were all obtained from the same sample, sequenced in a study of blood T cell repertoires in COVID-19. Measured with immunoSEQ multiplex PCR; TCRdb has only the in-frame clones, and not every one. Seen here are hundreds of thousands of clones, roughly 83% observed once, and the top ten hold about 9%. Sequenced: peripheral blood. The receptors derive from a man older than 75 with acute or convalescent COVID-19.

The CDR3 loop reads CASSYDRGRLYGYTF. The DNA of the CDR3 is TGTGCCAGCAGTTACGACAGGGGGCGTCTCTATGGCTACACCTTC. The rearrangement links TRBV6-5 to TRBJ1-2; TRBD1 aligns across 10 bases. CDR3 length equals 15 residues. With V trimmed by 2 bases and J by 4 bases, 4 bases remained unmatched. CDR1 MNHEY and CDR2 SVGAGI come from the germline V gene.

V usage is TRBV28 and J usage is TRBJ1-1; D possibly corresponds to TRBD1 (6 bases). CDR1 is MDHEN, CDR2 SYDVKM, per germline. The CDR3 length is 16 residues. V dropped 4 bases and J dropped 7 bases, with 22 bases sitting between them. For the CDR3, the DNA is TGTGCCAGCAGTTCTTATGTGCCCACAGGGTGGAATGAAGCTTTCTTT. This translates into CASSSYVPTGWNEAFF.